These 2 T cell receptor beta chains came from one sample sequenced in a study of T cell repertoires in cytomegalovirus infection. No antigen has been identified for these receptors. TCRdb independently ran MiXCR on the reads; one entry per CDR3 protein. The table shows some 350,000 distinct CDR3 sequences, with roughly 29% occurring only once. The specimen comprised cultured PBMCs, sampled from culture after CMV antigen stimulation. These receptors originate from a human donor in good health (CMV status not recorded). Some clones in this sample may be carry-over from other donors' samples.

This clonotype came up a few times. The V and J genes are TRBV7-3 and TRBJ2-3, with TRBD1 matching 9 bases. Trimming at V came to 5 bases and at J to 3 bases, leaving 9 bases not matched to a gene. The germline V gene encodes CDR1 SGHTA and CDR2 FQGTGA. The CDR3 runs 16 residues. The CDR3 coding sequence is TGTGCCAGCAGCCAACAGGGGGCGGTTCGTACAGATACGCAGTATTTT. Protein product: CASSQQGAVRTDTQYF.

This clonotype was detected many times. The rearrangement links TRBV7-2 to TRBJ1-5; 8 positions agree with TRBD1. The CDR3 totals 15 residues. With V trimmed by 5 bases and J by 1 base, 4 bases remained unmatched. CDR1 and CDR2 from the germline V gene are SGHTA and FQGNSA. DNA for the CDR3: TGTGCCAGCAGCCTGGACAGGGTGAGCAATCAGCCCCAGCATTTT. The encoded protein is CASSLDRVSNQPQHF.